The 31 T cell receptor beta chains listed next were all sequenced from one sample in a study of shared clonotypes between healthy human individuals. TCRdb's table, derived via immunoSEQ multiplex PCR, lists solely in-frame clones and lacks some. The repertoire includes 650,000 to 700,000 clones, less than 95% of them detected once, and 34% sits in the top ten. Input material: memory CD8+ T cells from PBMCs. As for subset: CD45RO+ cells pooled with CCR7-negative TemRA cells. The source of these receptors is a man younger than 30 in good health. Some clones in this sample may be carry-over from other donors' samples.

The chain recombines TRBV9 with TRBJ1-3; D may be TRBD1 (6 bases). The CDR3 covers 15 residues. Germline assignment: CDR1 SGDLS and CDR2 YYNGEE. V was trimmed by 4 bases and J by 2 bases, leaving 13 bases between them. Written as DNA, the CDR3 is TGTGCCAGCAGCCCCAGGGGCGGGGCTGGAAACACCATATATTTT. This gives the protein CASSPRGGAGNTIYF.

The chain joins TRBV7-9 to TRBJ2-3, with TRBD1 identical over 9 bases. The CDR3 contains 15 residues. Losses at the gene ends were 5 bases for V and 6 bases for J; bases not matched to a gene: 9. Germline CDR1 and CDR2: SEHNR and FQNEAQ (reference sequence). CDR3 DNA sequence: TGTGCCAGCAGCCACCGGGACAGGGTTCCCGATACGCAGTATTTT. This gives the protein CASSHRDRVPDTQYF.

This clone was seen just once. As DNA, the CDR3 is TGTGCCAGCAGTACCCAACACAGGGAATCCTACGAGCAGTACTTC. Encoded protein: CASSTQHRESYEQYF. The V and J genes are TRBV6-5 and TRBJ2-7, with a tentative D call TRBD1 (6 bases). The CDR3 extends over 15 amino acids. V was trimmed by 5 bases and J by 1 base, leaving 15 bases between them. Germline lookup yields CDR1 MNHEY and CDR2 SVGAGI.

The chain has TRBV27 and TRBJ2-7; 8 bases match TRBD2. V lost 10 bases to trimming and J lost 5 bases; unmatched junction nucleotides: 16. CDR1 MNHEY and CDR2 SMNVEV come from the germline V gene (reference sequence). The CDR3 sequence is 15 residues long. The chain's CDR3 is CATQTNREGLDEQYF. CDR3 in DNA: TGTGCCACCCAAACAAACCGGGAGGGCCTCGACGAGCAGTACTTC.

The chain joins TRBV7-9 to TRBJ1-4, with D maybe TRBD1 (5 bases). Per the germline V gene, CDR1 is SEHNR and CDR2 is FQNEAQ (reference sequence). CDR3 size: 19 residues. V was pared by 3 bases and J by 0 bases, with 20 bases between. The CDR3, as DNA: TGTGCCAGCAGCTTCCCGCAGGGCGGATACGGAGCAACTAATGAAAAACTGTTTTTT. Translation: CASSFPQGGYGATNEKLFF.

V gene TRBV5-8 combines with J gene TRBJ1-4; 12 nucleotides line up with TRBD1. CDR1 and CDR2 from the germline V gene are SGHTS and YDEGEE. J was trimmed by 8 bases and V by 4 bases; bases with no gene match: 6. The CDR3 consists of 15 residues. The CDR3 DNA follows: TGTGCCAGCAGCGGGACCGGGACAGGGGGCGAAAAACTGTTTTTT. Translating it yields CASSGTGTGGEKLFF.

The rearrangement links TRBV27 to TRBJ1-2, with D possibly TRBD1 on 6 matching bases. The CDR3 extends over 15 amino acids. Germline V CDR1 and CDR2: MNHEY, SMNVEV (reference sequence). V was cut by 2 bases and J by 2 bases, with 12 bases left in between. The CDR3 bases are TGTGCCAGCAGTTTAATCGGACAGAGCAACTATGGCTACACCTTC. Translation gives CASSLIGQSNYGYTF.

V is TRBV28 and J is TRBJ2-2; the D gene is possibly TRBD2 (5 bases). CDR3 length: 14 amino acids. Trimming removed 6 bases at V and 6 bases at J, with 14 bases between. Germline CDR1 MDHEN, CDR2 SYDVKM. Here the CDR3 reads CASRKLVGPGELFF. Here the CDR3 DNA reads TGTGCCAGCAGGAAACTAGTCGGGCCCGGGGAGCTGTTTTTT.

V gene TRBV6-5 combines with J gene TRBJ2-7; 8 positions match TRBD1. This CDR3 is 14 amino acids long. After removal of 2 bases from V and 7 bases from J, the junction contained 7 bases not matched to a gene. The germline V gene has CDR1 MNHEY and CDR2 SVGAGI. The CDR3 nucleotides read TGTGCCAGCAGTTACGACCAGGGGGCGCCGGAGCAGTACTTC. Protein sequence: CASSYDQGAPEQYF.

The chain couples TRBV19 to TRBJ1-5, with D perhaps TRBD1 (6 bases). V was pared by 6 bases and J by 2 bases, with 8 bases between. Germline V gives CDR1 LNHDA, CDR2 SQIVND (reference sequence). The CDR3 has 13 amino acids. The CDR3 DNA is TGTGCCAGTAGACAGGGTGGCAATCAGCCCCAGCATTTT. Translating it yields CASRQGGNQPQHF.

The rearrangement links TRBV11-2 to TRBJ1-4, with TRBD1 as a possible D gene (5 bases). Germline-derived CDR1 and CDR2 are SGHAT and FQNNGV. V shed 1 base and J shed 1 base, with 13 bases lying between them. The CDR3 runs to 17 residues. In DNA, the CDR3 is TGTGCCAGCAGCTTAGGAACTCAGGGAAGAACTAATGAAAAACTGTTTTTT. Encoded protein: CASSLGTQGRTNEKLFF. The full variable domain, rest sourced from reference TRBV11-2 and TRBJ1-4, is EAGVAQSPRYKIIEKRQSVAFWCNPISGHATLYWYQQILGQGPKLLIQFQNNGVVDDSQLPKDRFSAERLKGVDSTLKIQPAKLEDSAVYLCASSLGTQGRTNEKLFFGSGTQLSVL.

The V call is TRBV7-3, the J call TRBJ2-1, with 8 bases lining up with TRBD2. The germline gives CDR1 SGHTA, CDR2 FQGTGA. V was clipped by 5 bases and J by 5 bases; unmatched bases: 17. The CDR3 covers 18 residues. The CDR3 bases are TGTGCCAGCAGCCCAAGGCGAAAGGGTGGAGCGGGAGACAATGAGCAGTTCTTC. It translates to CASSPRRKGGAGDNEQFF.

The rearrangement uses TRBV15 and TRBJ1-4, with 8 bases matching TRBD1. The CDR3 totals 16 residues. The V gene end was trimmed by 3 bases and the J gene end by 2 bases; junction bases not matched to a gene: 5. Germline V lookup: CDR1 LNHNV, CDR2 YYDKDF (reference sequence). The CDR3: CATSRDRVATNEKLFF. The DNA of the CDR3 is TGTGCCACCAGCAGGGACAGGGTGGCGACTAATGAAAAACTGTTTTTT.

The chain employs TRBV7-3 and TRBJ2-7, with 14 bases fitting TRBD2. Per germline, CDR1 SGHTA and CDR2 FQGTGA. J lost 3 bases, V lost 5 bases, and 6 bases had no gene match. This CDR3 has 16 residues. The CDR3 spells CASSPGLAGVGYEQYF. CDR3 nucleotide sequence: TGTGCCAGCAGCCCGGGACTAGCGGGAGTTGGCTACGAGCAGTACTTC.

This chain connects TRBV21-1 to TRBJ1-1. TRBV21-1 counts as a pseudogene. CDR3 length: 18 amino acids. This chain's CDR3 is CASSKARAGSVMNTEAFF. The CDR3 DNA follows: TGTGCCAGCAGCAAAGCGCGGGCAGGATCGGTTATGAACACTGAAGCTTTCTTT.

The table lists this clone with a count of one. This rearrangement joins TRBV6-5 to TRBJ2-7, with D perhaps matching TRBD2 (7 bases). From germline, CDR1 is MNHEY and CDR2 SVGAGI. The CDR3 length is 14 residues. Trimming took 0 bases from V and 4 from J, leaving 10 bases between them. The CDR3 DNA is TGTGCCAGCAGTTACTCAGGGGGGGGATACGAGCAGTACTTC. Amino acid sequence: CASSYSGGGYEQYF.

The chain combines TRBV6-6 with TRBJ2-3, with D tentatively TRBD2 (5 bases). V shed 7 bases and J shed 0 bases, with 17 bases lying between them. The CDR3 runs 16 residues. The germline CDR1 and CDR2 sequences are MNHNY and SVGAGI (reference sequence). This CDR3 is CASTPAGPISTDTQYF. The CDR3 bases are TGTGCCAGCACCCCGGCGGGCCCCATTAGCACAGATACGCAGTATTTT.

CDR3 bases: TGTGCCAGCAGTAGCGGGACAGGAAGGAACACCGGGGAGCTGTTTTTT. Amino acids: CASSSGTGRNTGELFF. This sequence joins TRBV2 and TRBJ2-2; weak D call: TRBD1 (8 bases). This CDR3 has 16 amino acids. Germline V gene data show CDR1 as SNHLY and CDR2 as FYNNEI. V lost 5 bases and J lost 1, with 14 bases in between.

The chain links TRBV2 to TRBJ1-1; TRBD1 aligns across 7 bases. Germline values: CDR1 SNHLY, CDR2 FYNNEI. Losses at the gene ends were 1 base for V and 0 bases for J; bases not matched to a gene: 5. The CDR3 is made up of 16 amino acids. CDR3 loop: CASSEGWTGLNTEAFF. Written as DNA, the CDR3 is TGTGCCAGCAGTGAAGGATGGACAGGACTGAACACTGAAGCTTTCTTT.

This sequence joins TRBV9 and TRBJ1-1, with D unclear. Per germline, CDR1 SGDLS and CDR2 YYNGEE. Trimming pared 0 bases from V and 1 base from J, leaving 10 bases between. This CDR3 is 15 amino acids long. The CDR3 bases are TGTGCCAGCAGCGTAGAAGGGATGGGGAACACTGAAGCTTTCTTT. This translates into CASSVEGMGNTEAFF.

The rearrangement links TRBV6-4 to TRBJ1-5; no reliable D call. This CDR3 is built from 13 residues. Germline V gene data show CDR1 as MRHNA and CDR2 as SNTAGT. V was trimmed by 4 bases and J by 3 bases, leaving 7 bases between them. Here the CDR3 reads CASSAGPNQPQHF. The CDR3 DNA reads TGTGCCAGCAGTGCCGGCCCCAATCAGCCCCAGCATTTT.

The chain employs TRBV30 and TRBJ1-1; D is undetermined. The CDR3 extends over 12 amino acids. V lost 3 bases to trimming and J lost 1 base, with 6 bases between them. The germline gives CDR1 GTSNPN, CDR2 SVGIG (reference sequence). The CDR3 bases are TGTGCCTGGAGAACCGGGAACACTGAAGCTTTCTTT. This translates into CAWRTGNTEAFF.

The chain uses TRBV28 and TRBJ2-7, with 11 positions matching TRBD2. Germline CDR1 is MDHEN and CDR2 is SYDVKM. CDR3 size: 17 residues. The V and J ends lost 6 bases and 4 bases, in that order; junction bases with no gene match: 14. The CDR3 sequence: CASRRLAGMGAEYEQYF. CDR3 bases: TGTGCCAGCAGACGACTAGCGGGAATGGGTGCTGAATACGAGCAGTACTTC.

DNA for the CDR3: TGTGCCACCAGCACGACTAGCGTTCAAGAGACCCAGTACTTC. It is translated as CATSTTSVQETQYF. The rearrangement uses TRBV15 and TRBJ2-5; 8 nucleotides align to TRBD2. With 4 bases clipped from V and 2 bases from J, the junction kept 3 bases outside the gene matches. This CDR3 has 14 residues. CDR1 is LNHNV and CDR2 is YYDKDF in the germline V gene (reference sequence).

This clone showed up just once. V is TRBV28 and J is TRBJ1-1; 8 nucleotides agree with TRBD1. Per the germline V gene, CDR1 is MDHEN and CDR2 is SYDVKM. The CDR3 is 14 residues long. The ends lost 1 base at V and 5 bases at J; junction bases unmatched: 3. The CDR3 coding sequence is TGTGCCAGCAGTTTATTCCAGGGGGCAACTGAAGCTTTCTTT. Its protein product is CASSLFQGATEAFF.

V usage is TRBV7-9 and J usage is TRBJ2-7, with D unresolved. The germline V and J ends were trimmed by 3 bases and 4 bases, with 7 bases remaining between them. CDR1 SEHNR and CDR2 FQNEAQ come from the germline V gene (reference sequence). This CDR3 spans 12 amino acids. Here the CDR3 reads CASSFPNYEQYF. In DNA, the CDR3 is TGTGCCAGCAGCTTTCCCAATTACGAGCAGTACTTC.

This chain links TRBV11-1 with TRBJ2-1, with 10 bases that match TRBD2. The CDR3 contains 15 residues. CDR1 and CDR2 (germline): SGHAT, FQDESV (reference sequence). V lost 6 bases to trimming and J lost 1 base; unmatched junction nucleotides: 3. The CDR3 nucleotides read TGTGCCAGCAGGCCGGGACTAGCGTCCTACAATGAGCAGTTCTTC. Translated: CASRPGLASYNEQFF.

This clone was picked up a small number of times. The rearrangement uses TRBV25-1 and TRBJ1-1; no definite D call. This CDR3 contains 11 residues. The germline V gene has CDR1 MGHDK and CDR2 SYGVNS. V was shortened by 2 bases and J by 6 bases, with 4 bases between the two germline ends. The CDR3 region is CASSEGSEAFF. The CDR3 region has the DNA TGTGCCAGCAGTGAAGGCTCTGAAGCTTTCTTT.

The genes are TRBV6-5 and TRBJ1-6; 8 bases map to TRBD1. Germline values: CDR1 MNHEY, CDR2 SVGAGI. After removal of 4 bases from V and 7 bases from J, the junction contained 6 bases not matched to a gene. CDR3 length equals 15 residues. CDR3 DNA: TGTGCCAGCAGTTCGTCAGGGGGCGTCAATTCACCCCTCCACTTT. Its protein product is CASSSSGGVNSPLHF.

This chain uses TRBV7-9 with TRBJ2-1, with no clear D. The ends were cut back, 1 base at V and 4 bases at J, with 11 bases in the middle. This CDR3 has 15 residues. Per germline, CDR1 SEHNR and CDR2 FQNEAQ (reference sequence). CDR3 residues: CASSLGADPYNEQFF. The CDR3 DNA is TGTGCCAGCAGCTTAGGGGCGGACCCTTACAATGAGCAGTTCTTC.

The V call is TRBV28, the J call TRBJ1-5; D ambiguous. The germline V and J ends were trimmed by 6 bases and 3 bases, with 12 bases remaining between them. CDR1 and CDR2 from the germline V gene are MDHEN and SYDVKM. The CDR3 extends over 14 amino acids. CDR3 in amino acids: CASSPPGDNQPQHF. The CDR3 DNA follows: TGTGCCAGCAGCCCCCCCGGGGACAATCAGCCCCAGCATTTT. The full variable domain, completed using reference TRBV28 and TRBJ1-5, is DVKVTQSSRYLVKRTGEKVFLECVQDMDHENMFWYRQDPGLGLRLIYFSYDVKMKEKGDIPEGYSVSREKKERFSLILESASTNQTSMYLCASSPPGDNQPQHFGDGTRLSIL.